This TCR beta chain was captured in a study of T-cell reconstitution after alpha-beta-depleted transplantation in children. The TCRbeta library was prepared with unique molecular identifiers. Each CDR3 protein is one row after TCRdb ran MiXCR on the PCR reads. This table holds 700,000 to 950,000 distinct CDR3 sequences, roughly 15% found once. This clonotype was observed a handful of times. The antigen is undetermined. V lost 4 bases, J lost 2 bases, and 4 bases stayed unmatched. Germline values: CDR1 LGHDT, CDR2 YNNKEL (reference sequence). The CDR3 has 14 amino acids. Study-level points and caveats: Day-60 TCRbeta diversity that was high in some patients was derived from surviving recipient T cells and thymic progenitors. Counts and diversity of T cells one year after transplant came mostly from newly produced T cells.

This chain joins TRBV3-1 and TRBJ1-2, with TRBD1 matching over 7 bases. The TCR originated in a male patient aged 5 to 17 who had a stem cell transplant for acute lymphoblastic leukemia, so the T cells may come from the graft donor. The sequencing here drew on PBMCs, mostly from graft donor cells, taken 360 days after TCRalphabeta/CD19-depleted stem cell transplant. CDR3 sequence reads: CASSLQGLNYGYTF. Here the CDR3 DNA reads TGTGCCAGCAGCCTACAGGGGTTGAACTATGGCTACACCTTC.